Presented here are 28 T cell receptor beta chains from one specimen sequenced in a study of response to subunit inactivated influenza vaccine. TCRdb itself ran the RT-PCR reads through MiXCR, one entry per CDR3 protein. The data hold about 800,000 distinct CDR3 sequences, with 21% observed a single time. This material consisted of PBMCs from blood, taken more than 4 days after vaccination. The receptors here all came from a man aged 50 or older who received an inactivated influenza vaccine.

The V call is TRBV29-1, the J call TRBJ2-3, with D possibly TRBD2 on 6 matching bases. Germline V gene lookup returns CDR1 SQVTM and CDR2 ANQGSEA. V shed 4 bases and J shed 2 bases, with 13 bases lying between them. This CDR3 has 14 residues. CDR3 in DNA: TGCAGCGTTGGTGTGGGAGGTGTCACAGATACGCAGTATTTT. This encodes CSVGVGGVTDTQYF.

In its sample, this clonotype was seen a few times. The chain uses TRBV7-8 and TRBJ2-1, with 13 bases lining up with TRBD2. The CDR3 is made up of 15 amino acids. Trimming took 5 bases from V and 10 from J; bases not matched to a gene: 8. The germline V gene has CDR1 SGHVS and CDR2 FQNEAQ. CDR3 region: CASSAPGLAGFEQFF. CDR3 DNA sequence: TGTGCCAGCAGCGCTCCGGGACTAGCGGGATTCGAGCAGTTCTTC.

J is TRBJ2-5 and V is TRBV5-1; D is unresolved. CDR1 is SGHRS, CDR2 YFSETQ, per germline. The CDR3 length is 14 residues. V was cut by 0 bases and J by 4 bases, with 10 bases left in between. CDR3 in DNA: TGCGCCAGCAGCTTGGATACAGTAGGAGAGACCCAGTACTTC. Protein sequence: CASSLDTVGETQYF.

The chain links TRBV10-3 to TRBJ2-3; TRBD2 agrees at 8 bases. The CDR3 loop spans 14 amino acids. CDR1 is ENHRY, CDR2 SYGVKD, per germline. The J segment lost 4 bases and the V segment lost 5 bases, leaving 5 bases of the junction unmatched. The CDR3 nucleotides are TGTGCCATCAGTACAAGCGGGGGATCAGATACGCAGTATTTT. This translates into CAISTSGGSDTQYF.

This clonotype has ten or more counts. This chain links TRBV20-1 with TRBJ1-1, with D perhaps matching TRBD1 (6 bases). The CDR3 covers 13 residues. Trimming removed 3 bases at V and 7 bases at J, with 15 bases between. Germline lookup yields CDR1 DFQATT and CDR2 SNEGSKA (reference sequence). Here the CDR3 DNA reads TGCAGTGCTAGGGGAATGACAGGCCTTGAAGCTTTCTTT. This encodes CSARGMTGLEAFF.

The V gene is TRBV7-2, the J gene TRBJ2-5, with D perhaps matching TRBD2 (7 bases). CDR1 and CDR2 from the germline V gene are SGHTA and FQGNSA. V dropped 3 bases and J dropped 7 bases, with 18 bases sitting between them. The CDR3 has 15 amino acids. DNA for the CDR3: TGTGCCAGCAGCTTGCTTCCGGGGGGCCAGGGGACCCAGTACTTC. It specifies CASSLLPGGQGTQYF.

This clonotype was counted many times. The chain recombines TRBV5-1 with TRBJ1-2; D is undetermined. The CDR3 length is 12 residues. V was shortened by 1 base and J by 8 bases, with 9 bases between the two germline ends. The germline V gene encodes CDR1 SGHRS and CDR2 YFSETQ. CDR3 sequence (DNA): TGCGCCAGCAGCTTGTTTGAGGACGGCTACACCTTC. Its translation is CASSLFEDGYTF.

J is TRBJ2-7 and V is TRBV6-1, with D possibly being TRBD1 or TRBD2 (6 bases each). Looked up from germline, CDR1 is MNHNS and CDR2 is SASEGT. V was clipped by 6 bases and J by 3 bases, with 15 bases between them. The CDR3 totals 14 residues. The chain's CDR3 is CASSPAGEVYEQYF. The CDR3 region has the DNA TGTGCCAGCAGCCCGGCAGGGGAGGTCTACGAGCAGTACTTC.

Ten or more counts support this clonotype. The V and J genes are TRBV6-5 and TRBJ2-7, with 10 bases matching TRBD1. The CDR3 totals 15 residues. After removal of 2 bases from V and 3 bases from J, the junction contained 4 bases not matched to a gene. Germline V gene sequence: CDR1 MNHEY, CDR2 SVGAGI. CDR3: CASSYTGQGVYEQYF. The CDR3, as DNA: TGTGCCAGCAGTTACACCGGACAGGGGGTCTACGAGCAGTACTTC.

V usage is TRBV6-5 and J usage is TRBJ2-3; D unclear. Germline CDR1 and CDR2: MNHEY and SVGAGI. This CDR3 is built from 16 residues. The V end was cut by 2 bases, the J end by 1 base, with 13 bases between. DNA of the CDR3: TGTGCCAGCAGTTACCAAGGCCTCTCGGGCACAGATACGCAGTATTTT. Translated, it gives CASSYQGLSGTDTQYF.

In nucleotides, the CDR3 is TGTGCCAGCAGCGACGGATTACCGCAATTGGAGCAGTTCTTC. This translates into CASSDGLPQLEQFF. V usage is TRBV7-9 and J usage is TRBJ2-1; no reliable D call. The CDR3 sequence is 14 residues long. Deletions cut 5 bases from V and 10 bases from J, with 18 bases between. In germline, CDR1 is SEHNR, CDR2 FQNEAQ (reference sequence).

The chain carries TRBV7-9 and TRBJ2-1, with D perhaps matching TRBD2 (5 bases). CDR3 size: 16 residues. Looked up from germline, CDR1 is SEHNR and CDR2 is FQNEAQ (reference sequence). V lost 7 bases and J lost 3, with 19 bases in between. The CDR3 region is CASNIAGSSSYNEQFF. The CDR3 DNA is TGTGCCAGCAACATAGCAGGTTCTAGCAGCTACAATGAGCAGTTCTTC.

This clonotype came up a few times. This chain connects TRBV29-1 to TRBJ2-4; D is perhaps TRBD2 (6 bases). The V end lost 6 bases, the J end lost 5 bases, and 14 bases lay between the germline ends. The length of the CDR3 is 13 residues. The V gene's germline CDR1 is SQVTM and CDR2 ANQGSEA. CDR3: CSVDLEGQNIQYF. The CDR3 nucleotides are TGCAGCGTGGATTTGGAGGGTCAAAACATTCAGTACTTC.

The genes are TRBV14 and TRBJ2-1; 10 bases agree with TRBD2. The CDR3 spans 20 residues. V was pared by 0 bases and J by 0 bases, with 11 bases of the junction left unmatched. Germline V gene data show CDR1 as SGHDN and CDR2 as FVKESK. In nucleotides, the CDR3 is TGTGCCAGCAGCCAAGAGGGGATAGCGGGAGGCCAGAGCTCCTACAATGAGCAGTTCTTC. Translating gives CASSQEGIAGGQSSYNEQFF.

The gene calls are TRBV4-3 and TRBJ2-5; 9 bases are shared with TRBD2. This CDR3 comprises 17 residues. Germline assignment: CDR1 LGHNA and CDR2 YSLEER. The V and J ends lost 1 base and 2 bases, in that order; junction bases with no gene match: 8. CDR3 DNA: TGCGCCAGCAGCCAAGGTGCGGGTAGCGGGAGACAAGAGACCCAGTACTTC. It yields the protein CASSQGAGSGRQETQYF.

The rearrangement links TRBV2 to TRBJ2-7, with D perhaps matching TRBD1 (5 bases). Germline V lookup: CDR1 SNHLY, CDR2 FYNNEI. This CDR3 comprises 13 residues. V was pared by 4 bases and J by 2 bases, with 9 bases between. Written as DNA, the CDR3 is TGTGCCAGCAGTGGTAACAGGCCCTACGAGCAGTACTTC. Translating it yields CASSGNRPYEQYF.

In its sample, this clonotype was seen a few times. The CDR3 nucleotides are TGCAGTGCTAGAGCTGGACACATAAACACTGAAGCTTTCTTT. Protein product: CSARAGHINTEAFF. The chain links TRBV20-1 to TRBJ1-1; TRBD1 is a possible D gene (5 bases). Deletions cut 1 base from V and 2 bases from J, with 11 bases between. This CDR3 is built from 14 residues. Germline V CDR1 and CDR2: DFQATT, SNEGSKA (reference sequence).

The chain recombines TRBV7-2 with TRBJ1-5; D is unclear. The CDR3 length is 16 residues. The germline V gene encodes CDR1 SGHTA and CDR2 FQGNSA. The V end was cut by 0 bases, the J end by 0 bases, with 9 bases between. CDR3 coding DNA: TGTGCCAGCAGCTTAGCCGCGGTTTCTAGCAATCAGCCCCAGCATTTT. It is translated as CASSLAAVSSNQPQHF.

There are a few counts of this clonotype. The rearrangement links TRBV12-3 or TRBV12-4 to TRBJ2-1; D is ambiguous. This CDR3 has 11 amino acids. The CDR3 loop reads CASRSRDEQFF. CDR3 coding DNA: TGTGCTTCAAGGAGTCGGGATGAGCAGTTCTTC.

The rearrangement joins TRBV6-5 to TRBJ2-5; 15 positions match TRBD2. Trimming at V came to 4 bases and at J to 6 bases, leaving 9 bases not matched to a gene. This CDR3 has 17 residues. Germline loops: CDR1 MNHEY, CDR2 SVGAGI. The CDR3 is CASSSGLAGGLGKTQYF. The CDR3 region has the DNA TGTGCCAGCAGTTCCGGACTAGCGGGAGGGCTGGGAAAGACCCAGTACTTC.

The chain recombines TRBV10-3 with TRBJ2-5; TRBD1 matches at 9 bases. J lost 4 bases, V lost 6 bases, and 12 bases had no gene match. Germline V CDR1 and CDR2: ENHRY, SYGVKD. The CDR3 is 16 residues long. This CDR3 is CAISLDLGTGRETQYF. The CDR3 nucleotides read TGTGCCATCAGCCTAGATCTAGGGACAGGGAGAGAGACCCAGTACTTC.

V usage is TRBV2 and J usage is TRBJ1-2, with unresolved D. The CDR3 runs to 13 residues. Trimming took off 3 bases at V and 2 bases at J, with 7 bases between the two ends. CDR1 is SNHLY and CDR2 is FYNNEI in the germline V gene. The DNA of the CDR3 is TGTGCCAGCAGTGAGATGGGAAACTATGGCTACACCTTC. Translation: CASSEMGNYGYTF.

J is TRBJ2-2 and V is TRBV20-1; no clear D. Between the trimmed V and J ends, which lost 3 bases and 2 bases, there was a span of 10 bases. The CDR3 length is 14 residues. Germline CDR1 DFQATT, CDR2 SNEGSKA (reference sequence). CDR3: CSARSSTNTGELFF. As DNA, the CDR3 is TGCAGTGCTAGGAGTTCAACTAACACCGGGGAGCTGTTTTTT.

The J gene is TRBJ2-6, the V gene TRBV30; 7 bases fit TRBD1. This CDR3 spans 17 amino acids. V lost 2 bases to trimming and J lost 0 bases; unmatched junction nucleotides: 7. CDR1 and CDR2 (germline): GTSNPN, SVGIG (reference sequence). The CDR3 DNA is TGTGCCTGGAGTCTGACAGGGCCCCTCTCTGGGGCCAACGTCCTGACTTTC. It specifies CAWSLTGPLSGANVLTF. The full variable domain, its missing parts supplied by reference TRBV30 and TRBJ2-6, is SQTIHQWPATLVQPVGSPLSLECTVEGTSNPNLYWYRQAAGRGLQLLFYSVGIGQISSEVPQNLSASRPQDRQFILSSKKLLLSDSGFYLCAWSLTGPLSGANVLTFGAGSRLTVL.

V usage is TRBV28 and J usage is TRBJ1-2; a possible D gene is TRBD1 (6 bases). This CDR3 region has 14 residues. Trimming cost V 11 bases and J 2 bases, with 18 bases left between them. CDR1 and CDR2 (germline): MDHEN, SYDVKM. The CDR3 loop is CASTPGAGNYGYTF. As DNA, the CDR3 is TGTGCCTCCACACCAGGGGCCGGCAACTATGGCTACACCTTC.

The V call is TRBV6-2 or TRBV6-3, the J call TRBJ2-4; 10 positions match TRBD1. Germline V gene sequence: CDR1 MNHEY, CDR2 SVGEGT. The V gene end was trimmed by 5 bases and the J gene end by 1 base; junction bases not matched to a gene: 20. There are 21 residues in the CDR3. The CDR3 is CASSTATPGQGTTGAKNIQYF. CDR3 DNA sequence: TGTGCCAGCAGTACAGCAACTCCGGGACAGGGGACGACGGGGGCCAAAAACATTCAGTACTTC.

This clonotype was observed a handful of times. J is TRBJ2-1 and V is TRBV6-5; 7 positions agree with TRBD2. J gave up 3 bases and V 2 bases, and 1 base lay outside the gene matches. CDR1 and CDR2 from the germline V gene are MNHEY and SVGAGI. The length of the CDR3 is 14 residues. The CDR3 nucleotides are TGTGCCAGCAGTTACAGCGGGAACTACAATGAGCAGTTCTTC. Protein sequence: CASSYSGNYNEQFF.

The chain has TRBV11-2 and TRBJ2-5; 13 positions match TRBD2. Looked up from germline, CDR1 is SGHAT and CDR2 is FQNNGV. V dropped 5 bases and J dropped 2; count of bases not matched to a gene: 11. The CDR3 contains 18 residues. The CDR3 DNA follows: TGTGCCAGCAGCGAAGGACTAGCGGGGGTTCCCACTCAAGAGACCCAGTACTTC. The encoded protein is CASSEGLAGVPTQETQYF.